Below, one T cell receptor beta chain is given with its context. With 2 bases removed from V and 5 bases from J, the gap between germline ends came to 7 bases. Germline CDR1 is SEHNR and CDR2 is FQNEAQ (reference sequence). This CDR3 has 12 amino acids. The PCR had 60 Vbeta and 13 Jbeta primers. Libraries were prepared by immunoSEQ multiplex PCR; TCRdb keeps only in-frame clonotypes and omits some of them. This table holds about 150,000 clones, more than 60% found once. The sample belongs to a study of cytomegalovirus exposure and HLA in healthy donors. V usage is TRBV7-9 and J usage is TRBJ2-7; D gene ambiguous. The sample taken for sequencing was PBMCs. This TCR derives from a man aged 18 to 35 in good health and CMV-seropositive. CDR3 loop: CASSLYLDEQYF. Here the CDR3 DNA reads TGTGCCAGCAGCTTATATCTCGACGAGCAGTACTTC.